The rows below give T cell receptor beta chains drawn from one sample of a study of CD8 T cells in Susac syndrome. TCRdb fed the immunoSEQ multiplex PCR reads into MiXCR, producing one record per CDR3 protein. The sample lists some 200,000 distinct CDR3 sequences, 95% seen once, with 0.085% to 0.1% in the top ten. The sequencing sample was made of CD4+ T cells from PBMCs. These receptors all come from a human donor with multiple sclerosis. Each CDR3 is given with its conserved first and last residue. Fields, in order: V gene, J gene, D gene, clone size, CDR3 length, CDR3 DNA, CDR3 protein. A D gene is named only where the DNA matches it firmly. Clone size is shown for a subset of rows, as once, few, many or a class of expanded clone.

v_gene: TRBV3-1
j_gene: TRBJ1-2
d_gene: -
abundance: -
len: 14
CDR3nt: TGTGCCAGCAGCCAGCATGCCGGGGACGTTGGCTACACCTTC
CDR3aa: CASSQHAGDVGYTF

v_gene: TRBV4-2
j_gene: TRBJ1-2
d_gene: -
abundance: -
len: 14
CDR3nt: TGTGCCAGCAGCCCCGGACAATCGGGCTATGGCTACACCTTC
CDR3aa: CASSPGQSGYGYTF

v_gene: TRBV28
j_gene: TRBJ2-1
d_gene: -
abundance: -
len: 10
CDR3nt: TGTGCCAGCGGACGGGATGAGCAGTTCTTC
CDR3aa: CASGRDEQFF

v_gene: TRBV30
j_gene: TRBJ2-7
d_gene: TRBD1
abundance: once
len: 13
CDR3nt: TGTGCCTACCAGGACAGGGGATACGGGGAGCAGTACTTC
CDR3aa: CAYQDRGYGEQYF

v_gene: TRBV3-1
j_gene: TRBJ2-7
d_gene: -
abundance: once
len: 15
CDR3nt: TGTGCCAGCAGCCAAGCATTGTCGGGCTCCTACGAGCAGTACTTC
CDR3aa: CASSQALSGSYEQYF

v_gene: TRBV7-9
j_gene: TRBJ2-5
d_gene: -
abundance: -
len: 13
CDR3nt: TGTGCCAGCAGCTCCAGGCCTGTAGAGACCCAGTACTTC
CDR3aa: CASSSRPVETQYF

v_gene: TRBV27
j_gene: TRBJ1-1
d_gene: TRBD1
abundance: -
len: 14
CDR3nt: TGTGCCAGCAGTCCGGACAGGAGGAACACTGAAGCTTTCTTT
CDR3aa: CASSPDRRNTEAFF

v_gene: TRBV30
j_gene: TRBJ2-1
d_gene: TRBD1
abundance: -
len: 15
CDR3nt: TGTGCCTGGAGCACCGGGACAGGAACTTACAATGAGCAGTTCTTC
CDR3aa: CAWSTGTGTYNEQFF

v_gene: TRBV3-1
j_gene: TRBJ2-5
d_gene: TRBD2
abundance: -
len: 16
CDR3nt: TGTGCCAGCAGCCAAGCTAGCGGGGGGCCACGGGAGACCCAGTACTTC
CDR3aa: CASSQASGGPRETQYF

v_gene: TRBV15
j_gene: TRBJ2-1
d_gene: -
abundance: -
len: 15
CDR3nt: TGTGCCACCAGCAGAGATCAGGGAACCTACAATGAGCAGTTCTTC
CDR3aa: CATSRDQGTYNEQFF

v_gene: TRBV15
j_gene: TRBJ2-1
d_gene: TRBD1
abundance: -
len: 16
CDR3nt: TGTGCCACCAGCTCGCGGACAGGGGGTTTCGTTAATGAGCAGTTCTTC
CDR3aa: CATSSRTGGFVNEQFF

v_gene: TRBV7-2
j_gene: TRBJ2-4
d_gene: -
abundance: once
len: 12
CDR3nt: TGTGCCAGCAGCTTACGACTTGAACCCCAGTACTTC
CDR3aa: CASSLRLEPQYF

v_gene: TRBV30
j_gene: TRBJ2-1
d_gene: -
abundance: once
len: 15
CDR3nt: TGTGCCTGGTCCACTTTGGGGGGGCCCTACAATGAGCAGTTCTTC
CDR3aa: CAWSTLGGPYNEQFF

v_gene: TRBV4-1
j_gene: TRBJ2-7
d_gene: TRBD1
abundance: -
len: 14
CDR3nt: TGCGCCAGCAGGAAACAAGGGGGCCTTTACGAGCAGTACTTC
CDR3aa: CASRKQGGLYEQYF

v_gene: TRBV7-3
j_gene: TRBJ2-5
d_gene: -
abundance: few
len: 14
CDR3nt: TGTGCCAGCAGCTTAATTAGCTTCGAAGAGACCCAGTACTTC
CDR3aa: CASSLISFEETQYF

v_gene: TRBV20-1
j_gene: TRBJ1-1
d_gene: -
abundance: -
len: 13
CDR3nt: TGCAATGCTAAACAGCCAATGAACACTGAAGCTTTCTTT
CDR3aa: CNAKQPMNTEAFF

v_gene: TRBV7-6
j_gene: TRBJ1-6
d_gene: -
abundance: -
len: 14
CDR3nt: TGTGCCAGCAGCCTAGTGGGTAAAAATTCACCCCTCCACTTT
CDR3aa: CASSLVGKNSPLHF

v_gene: TRBV5-1
j_gene: TRBJ2-2
d_gene: TRBD2
abundance: -
len: 16
CDR3nt: TGCGCCAGCAGCCCCCCTCGTGGGGAGGGCACCGGGGAGCTGTTTTTT
CDR3aa: CASSPPRGEGTGELFF

v_gene: TRBV4-1
j_gene: TRBJ2-7
d_gene: -
abundance: -
len: 16
CDR3nt: TGCGCCAGCAGCCAAGATTCAGGAGCGGTCGGAATCGTGCAGTACTTC
CDR3aa: CASSQDSGAVGIVQYF

v_gene: TRBV2
j_gene: TRBJ2-6
d_gene: -
abundance: few
len: 14
CDR3nt: TGTGCCAGCAGTGACCGCTCTGGGGCCAACGTCCTGACTTTC
CDR3aa: CASSDRSGANVLTF

v_gene: TRBV4-2
j_gene: TRBJ2-1
d_gene: TRBD2
abundance: -
len: 22
CDR3nt: TGTGCCAGCAGCCAAGTTACAACCCCGAGGGCGGGGGGGCCGAATTTTTACAATGAGCAGTTCTTC
CDR3aa: CASSQVTTPRAGGPNFYNEQFF

v_gene: TRBV2
j_gene: TRBJ2-7
d_gene: TRBD1
abundance: -
len: 12
CDR3nt: TGTGCCAGCAGTGGGACAGGGTACGAGCAGTACTTC
CDR3aa: CASSGTGYEQYF

v_gene: TRBV3-1
j_gene: TRBJ2-5
d_gene: -
abundance: -
len: 12
CDR3nt: TGTGCCAGCAGCCAAGGGGGGGAGACCCAGTACTTC
CDR3aa: CASSQGGETQYF

v_gene: TRBV4-1
j_gene: TRBJ2-7
d_gene: TRBD1
abundance: -
len: 16
CDR3nt: TGCGCCAGCAGCCAAGGGGTCGGACAGGGGGTCGGCGAGCAGTACTTC
CDR3aa: CASSQGVGQGVGEQYF

v_gene: TRBV3-1
j_gene: TRBJ2-3
d_gene: TRBD2
abundance: -
len: 14
CDR3nt: TGTGCCAGCAATCTTCGCGGGAGGGAGTGGACGCAGTATTTT
CDR3aa: CASNLRGREWTQYF

v_gene: TRBV12-5
j_gene: TRBJ1-1
d_gene: -
abundance: -
len: 14
CDR3nt: TGTGCTAGTGGTTTGGGCCACACGGGCACTGAAGCTTTCTTT
CDR3aa: CASGLGHTGTEAFF

v_gene: TRBV20-1
j_gene: TRBJ2-1
d_gene: TRBD2
abundance: -
len: 10
CDR3nt: TGCAGTACCGGGACTAGCGGGCAGTTCTTC
CDR3aa: CSTGTSGQFF

v_gene: TRBV29-1
j_gene: TRBJ2-5
d_gene: -
abundance: -
len: 12
CDR3nt: TGCAGCGTTATCCGGGGGCCGGAGACCCAGTACTTC
CDR3aa: CSVIRGPETQYF

v_gene: TRBV24-1
j_gene: TRBJ1-5
d_gene: -
abundance: -
len: 16
CDR3nt: TGTGCCACCAGTGATTTAAAGGGTTTGATTCCACCCCCTTGGCATTTT
CDR3aa: CATSDLKGLIPPPWHF

v_gene: TRBV12-3/TRBV12-4
j_gene: TRBJ2-7
d_gene: TRBD1
abundance: -
len: 14
CDR3nt: TGTGCCAGCAATATACAGGGGTCTTCCTACGAGCAGTACTTC
CDR3aa: CASNIQGSSYEQYF

v_gene: TRBV20-1
j_gene: TRBJ2-7
d_gene: TRBD1
abundance: -
len: 13
CDR3nt: TGCAGTGCCCGGGGACAGGGAGGCTACGAGCAGTACTTC
CDR3aa: CSARGQGGYEQYF

v_gene: TRBV25-1
j_gene: TRBJ2-7
d_gene: -
abundance: -
len: 12
CDR3nt: TGTGCCAGCACCCATAACTCCTACGAGCAGTACTTC
CDR3aa: CASTHNSYEQYF

v_gene: TRBV5-1
j_gene: TRBJ2-3
d_gene: -
abundance: -
len: 18
CDR3nt: TGCGCCAGCAGCCGCGGGGCGGGGGCCCATTCTAGCACAGATACGCAGTATTTT
CDR3aa: CASSRGAGAHSSTDTQYF

v_gene: TRBV9
j_gene: TRBJ2-7
d_gene: TRBD1
abundance: -
len: 17
CDR3nt: TGTGCCAGCAGCGAAGGAGACTTACAGGGGGCATTGGACGAGCAGTACTTC
CDR3aa: CASSEGDLQGALDEQYF

v_gene: TRBV3-1
j_gene: TRBJ2-7
d_gene: -
abundance: -
len: 14
CDR3nt: TGTGCCAGCAGCCAAGTGGCGAACAACTACGAGCAGTACTTC
CDR3aa: CASSQVANNYEQYF

v_gene: TRBV29-1
j_gene: TRBJ2-1
d_gene: TRBD1
abundance: -
len: 12
CDR3nt: TGCAGCGGGGACAGGTATTACAATGAGCAGTTCTTC
CDR3aa: CSGDRYYNEQFF

v_gene: TRBV9
j_gene: TRBJ2-5
d_gene: TRBD2
abundance: once
len: 15
CDR3nt: TGTGCCAGCAGCGTAGCGGTTAGCGGGAGTGAGACCCAGTACTTC
CDR3aa: CASSVAVSGSETQYF

v_gene: TRBV19
j_gene: TRBJ2-1
d_gene: TRBD1
abundance: -
len: 16
CDR3nt: TGTGCCAGTAGTATAGGCCGGGACAGGGCCTCCGGGGAGCAGTTCTTC
CDR3aa: CASSIGRDRASGEQFF

v_gene: TRBV5-4
j_gene: TRBJ1-2
d_gene: -
abundance: -
len: 13
CDR3nt: TGTGCCAGCAGCTTGGTGGCAGGGTATGGCTACACCTTC
CDR3aa: CASSLVAGYGYTF

v_gene: TRBV15
j_gene: TRBJ1-4
d_gene: TRBD1
abundance: -
len: 13
CDR3nt: TGTGCCACCAGCTTGGGGACAGGGAGGGAACTGTTTTTT
CDR3aa: CATSLGTGRELFF

v_gene: TRBV20-1
j_gene: TRBJ1-6
d_gene: TRBD1
abundance: once
len: 13
CDR3nt: TGCAGTGCTTGGGACAGCGACGGGGCACCCCTCCACTTT
CDR3aa: CSAWDSDGAPLHF

v_gene: TRBV2
j_gene: TRBJ1-5
d_gene: -
abundance: -
len: 14
CDR3nt: TGTGCCAGCAGTGGTGTCGGGGACTGGGAGCCCCAGCATTTT
CDR3aa: CASSGVGDWEPQHF

v_gene: TRBV25-1
j_gene: TRBJ2-7
d_gene: -
abundance: -
len: 15
CDR3nt: TGTGCCAGCAGTGAATTTAGTAGCGGACACTACGAGCAGTACTTC
CDR3aa: CASSEFSSGHYEQYF

v_gene: TRBV18
j_gene: TRBJ1-1
d_gene: -
abundance: -
len: 13
CDR3nt: TGTGCCAGCTCATCTAGACAGGCTTATGAAGCTTTCTTT
CDR3aa: CASSSRQAYEAFF